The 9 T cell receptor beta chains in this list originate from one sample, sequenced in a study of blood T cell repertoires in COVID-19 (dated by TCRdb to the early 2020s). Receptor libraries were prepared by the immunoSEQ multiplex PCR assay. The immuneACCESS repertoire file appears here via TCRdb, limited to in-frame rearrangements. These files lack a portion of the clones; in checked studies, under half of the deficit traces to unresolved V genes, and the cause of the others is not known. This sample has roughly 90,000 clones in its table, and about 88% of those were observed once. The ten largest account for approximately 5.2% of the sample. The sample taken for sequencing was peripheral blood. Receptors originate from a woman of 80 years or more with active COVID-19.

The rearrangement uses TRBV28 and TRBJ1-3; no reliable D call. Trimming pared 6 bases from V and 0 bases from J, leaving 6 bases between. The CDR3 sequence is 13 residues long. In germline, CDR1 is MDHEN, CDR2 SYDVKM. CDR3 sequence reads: CASSRFSGNTIYF. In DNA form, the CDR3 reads TGTGCCAGCAGCCGGTTCTCTGGAAACACCATATATTTT.

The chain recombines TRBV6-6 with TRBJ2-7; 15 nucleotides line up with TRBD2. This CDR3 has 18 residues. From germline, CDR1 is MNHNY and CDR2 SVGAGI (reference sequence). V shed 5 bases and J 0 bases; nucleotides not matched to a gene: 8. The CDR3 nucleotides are TGTGCCAGCAGTCAACCCGGGACTAGCGGGAGGAGCTCCTACGAGCAGTACTTC. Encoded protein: CASSQPGTSGRSSYEQYF.

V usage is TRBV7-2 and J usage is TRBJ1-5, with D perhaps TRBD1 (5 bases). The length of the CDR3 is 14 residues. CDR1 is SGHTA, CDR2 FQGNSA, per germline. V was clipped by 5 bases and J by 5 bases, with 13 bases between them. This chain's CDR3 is CASSPQGTYQPQHF. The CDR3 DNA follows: TGTGCCAGCAGCCCCCAGGGTACTTATCAGCCCCAGCATTTT. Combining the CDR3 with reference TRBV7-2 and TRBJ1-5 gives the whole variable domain GAGVSQSPSNKVTEKGKDVELRCDPISGHTALYWYRQSLGQGLEFLIYFQGNSAPDKSGLPSDRFSAERTGGSVSTLTIQRTQQEDSAVYLCASSPQGTYQPQHFGDGTRLSIL.

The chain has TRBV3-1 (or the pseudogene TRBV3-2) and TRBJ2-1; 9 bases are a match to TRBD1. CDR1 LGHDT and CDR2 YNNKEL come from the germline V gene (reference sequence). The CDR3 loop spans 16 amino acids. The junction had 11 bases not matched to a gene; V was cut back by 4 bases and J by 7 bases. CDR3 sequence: CASSPHRDREWNEQFF. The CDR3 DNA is TGTGCCAGCAGCCCTCACCGGGACAGGGAGTGGAATGAGCAGTTCTTC.

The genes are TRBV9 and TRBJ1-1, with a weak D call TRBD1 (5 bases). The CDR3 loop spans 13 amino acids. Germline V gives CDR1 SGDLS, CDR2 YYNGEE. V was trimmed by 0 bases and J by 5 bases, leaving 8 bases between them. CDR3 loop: CASSVGAGTEAFF. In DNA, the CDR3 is TGTGCCAGCAGCGTAGGGGCAGGGACTGAAGCTTTCTTT. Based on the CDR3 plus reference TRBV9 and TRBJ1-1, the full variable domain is DSGVTQTPKHLITATGQRVTLRCSPRSGDLSVYWYQQSLDQGLQFLIQYYNGEERAKGNILERFSAQQFPDLHSELNLSSLELGDSALYFCASSVGAGTEAFFGQGTRLTVV.

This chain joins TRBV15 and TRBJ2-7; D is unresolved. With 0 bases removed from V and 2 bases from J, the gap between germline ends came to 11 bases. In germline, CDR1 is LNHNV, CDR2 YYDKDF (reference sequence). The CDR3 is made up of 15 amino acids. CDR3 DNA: TGTGCCACCAGCAGAGATATGGCAACAACCTACGAGCAGTACTTC. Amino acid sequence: CATSRDMATTYEQYF.

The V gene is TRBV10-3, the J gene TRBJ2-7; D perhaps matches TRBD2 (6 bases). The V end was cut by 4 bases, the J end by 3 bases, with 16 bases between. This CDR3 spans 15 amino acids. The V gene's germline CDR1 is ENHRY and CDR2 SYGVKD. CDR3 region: CAISASGTEGYEQYF. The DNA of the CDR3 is TGTGCCATCAGTGCTTCCGGGACGGAGGGCTACGAGCAGTACTTC.

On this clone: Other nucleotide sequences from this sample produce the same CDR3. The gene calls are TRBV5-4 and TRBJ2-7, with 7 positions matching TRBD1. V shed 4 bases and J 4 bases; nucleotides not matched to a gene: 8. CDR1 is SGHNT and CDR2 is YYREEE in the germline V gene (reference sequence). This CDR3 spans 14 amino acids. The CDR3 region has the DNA TGTGCCAGCAGCCCACGGACAGGTTCTTACGAGCAGTACTTC. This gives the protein CASSPRTGSYEQYF.

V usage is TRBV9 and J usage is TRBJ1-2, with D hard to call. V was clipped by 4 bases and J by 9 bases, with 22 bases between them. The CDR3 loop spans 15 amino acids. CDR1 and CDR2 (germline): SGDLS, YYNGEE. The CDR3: CASSLSSGSSVRYTF. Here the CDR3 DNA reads TGTGCCAGCAGCCTTTCCTCCGGGAGCTCCGTACGCTACACCTTC.